Detailed here is one T cell receptor (beta chain). Its target is unknown. cDNA reverse transcribed from extracted RNA served as the sequencing template. The protocol was immunoSEQ multiplex PCR, while the TCRdb copy is restricted to in-frame clones and leaves out a portion. Seen here are roughly 2,600 clones, approximately 71% observed once, and the top ten hold about a tenth. In germline, CDR1 is PRHDT, CDR2 FYEKMQ (reference sequence). V lost 4 bases and J lost 2; bases outside the gene matches: 7. This CDR3 comprises 16 residues. This specimen belongs to a study of CD8+ T cells in alopecia areata. Overall study findings and caveats: Normal skin's resident alphabeta T cells are also sequenced in scalp samples. It was lesional scalp, especially alopecia totalis/universalis, that showed higher clonality than normal scalp.

The chain recombines TRBV13 with TRBJ2-5; 10 bases map to TRBD2. The sequencing input was skin. The source of this sequence is a human donor in good health. The CDR3 here is CASSSASGGSQETQYF. The CDR3 DNA is TGTGCCAGCAGCTCCGCTAGCGGGGGCTCGCAAGAGACCCAGTACTTC.